One sample yielded the 19 T cell receptor beta chains listed below, sequenced in a study of T-cell memory formation after mild COVID-19. Via MiXCR, TCRdb re-called the 5' RACE reads, giving one row per CDR3 protein. The sample lists about 340,000 distinct CDR3 sequences, 10% to 15% seen once, with 20% to 25% in the top ten. Sequencing was performed on PBMCs or a T cell subset sorted from them (not recorded which). These receptors were taken from a man aged 18 to 29 who had mild COVID-19 (a few samples of this study predate the infection). Cell type and time point are not known.

Only a few counts were recorded for this clonotype. V gene TRBV9 combines with J gene TRBJ2-7, with 10 positions matching TRBD2. V shed 4 bases, J shed 2 bases, and the junction held 15 bases outside the gene matches. The CDR3 sequence is 18 residues long. CDR1 and CDR2 (germline): SGDLS, YYNGEE. CDR3 coding DNA: TGTGCCAGCAGCCCCCGATTAGGACTAGCGGTCGACCCCTACGAGCAGTACGTC. Its protein is CASSPRLGLAVDPYEQYV.

This clonotype was counted only a few times. The chain carries TRBV10-3 and TRBJ2-3, with TRBD1 matching 8 bases. Unmatched junction bases numbered 5, after V lost 3 bases and J lost 3 bases. Germline-derived CDR1 and CDR2 are ENHRY and SYGVKD. CDR3 length equals 15 residues. The CDR3 DNA follows: TGTGCCATCAGTGAACAGGGGGGAATAACAGATACGCAGTATTTT. Translating it yields CAISEQGGITDTQYF.

This clonotype was observed at least ten times. The chain recombines TRBV7-2 with TRBJ2-7, with D perhaps TRBD2 (7 bases). Germline CDR1 SGHTA, CDR2 FQGNSA. The CDR3 is 13 residues long. CDR3 in DNA: TGTGCCAGCAGTTTAGGGGGGGGCTACGAGCAGTACGTC. The encoded protein is CASSLGGGYEQYV.

The rearrangement links TRBV20-1 to TRBJ1-5, with 7 bases that match TRBD1. The CDR3 is 16 amino acids. After removal of 3 bases from V and 6 bases from J, the junction contained 14 bases not matched to a gene. Per germline, CDR1 DFQATT and CDR2 SNEGSKA (reference sequence). This CDR3 is CSARGPHRGRGQPQHF. CDR3 nucleotides: TGCAGTGCTAGGGGCCCCCACAGGGGTCGGGGTCAGCCCCAGCATTTT.

This chain joins TRBV7-3 and TRBJ2-3; D is tentatively TRBD1 or TRBD2 (5 bases each). The CDR3 length is 16 residues. In germline, CDR1 is SGHTA, CDR2 FQGTGA. The ends were cut back, 4 bases at V and 2 bases at J, with 16 bases in the middle. This CDR3 reads CASSSRDASSTDTQYF. For the CDR3, the DNA is TGTGCCAGCAGCTCCCGGGACGCTTCGTCCACAGATACGCAGTATTTT.

The chain has TRBV19 and TRBJ1-1, with TRBD1 matching over 10 bases. Germline CDR1 LNHDA, CDR2 SQIVND (reference sequence). Losses at the gene ends were 5 bases for V and 5 bases for J; bases not matched to a gene: 8. CDR3 length equals 15 residues. The CDR3 region is CASSAWTGGLTEAFF. The CDR3 DNA sequence: TGTGCCAGTAGTGCTTGGACAGGGGGGCTGACTGAAGCTTTCTTT.

J is TRBJ2-1 and V is TRBV12-3 or TRBV12-4, with TRBD2 matching over 14 bases. CDR3 length: 13 residues. The V and J ends lost 8 bases and 8 bases, in that order; junction bases with no gene match: 2. The CDR3 DNA sequence: TGTGCCAGCGGACTAGCGGGGGGCCATGAGCAGTTCTTC. The encoded protein is CASGLAGGHEQFF.

The chain carries TRBV4-1 and TRBJ2-2; weak D call: TRBD1 (5 bases). The CDR3 runs to 15 residues. CDR1 is MGHRA, CDR2 YSYEKL, per germline. V dropped 1 base and J dropped 6 bases, with 12 bases sitting between them. This CDR3 is CASSQGLTVAGELFF. The CDR3 DNA follows: TGCGCCAGCAGCCAAGGACTGACAGTCGCCGGGGAGCTGTTTTTT.

This clonotype was picked up a small number of times. The rearrangement links TRBV15 to TRBJ2-1; D is ambiguous. The CDR3 sequence is 15 residues long. Germline V lookup: CDR1 LNHNV, CDR2 YYDKDF (reference sequence). Trimming left V 0 bases short and J 8 bases short, with 14 bases between. For the CDR3, the DNA is TGTGCCACCAGCAGAGATTCGGAAGGTCGATATGAGCAGTTCTTC. Translated, it gives CATSRDSEGRYEQFF.

This clonotype was detected many times. Written as DNA, the CDR3 is TGTGCCAGCAGCTTACTAGCGGGGGAGCAGTTCTTC. This gives the protein CASSLLAGEQFF. The V call is TRBV7-3, the J call TRBJ2-1; the match to TRBD2 covers 9 bases. The CDR3 totals 12 residues. J gave up 10 bases and V 2 bases, and 0 bases lay outside the gene matches. Germline V CDR1 and CDR2: SGHTA, FQGTGA.

The V gene is TRBV3-1, the J gene TRBJ2-1; D possibly corresponds to TRBD2 (5 bases). V was clipped by 2 bases and J by 0 bases, with 14 bases between them. CDR1 is LGHDT and CDR2 is YNNKEL in the germline V gene (reference sequence). The CDR3 runs to 17 residues. The chain's CDR3 is CASSQTLAPSSYNEQFF. The CDR3 DNA sequence: TGTGCCAGCAGCCAAACCCTAGCTCCTAGCTCCTACAATGAGCAGTTCTTC.

For the CDR3, the DNA is TGTGCCAGCAGCAAACAAAGCTCCTACAATGAGCAGTTCTTC. Protein sequence: CASSKQSSYNEQFF. This chain links TRBV9 with TRBJ2-1, with no clear D. The CDR3 totals 14 residues. The germline V gene encodes CDR1 SGDLS and CDR2 YYNGEE. V was cut by 4 bases and J by 0 bases, with 8 bases left in between.

This clonotype was seen at least ten times. The rearrangement joins TRBV27 to TRBJ2-3; D perhaps matches TRBD1 (7 bases). CDR1 is MNHEY, CDR2 SMNVEV, per germline (reference sequence). There are 13 residues in the CDR3. Trimming removed 2 bases from V and 7 bases from J, with 10 bases in between. Here the CDR3 DNA reads TGTGCCAGCAGTTTACAGGGGGGAAATACGCAGTATTTT. It translates to CASSLQGGNTQYF.

This chain links TRBV6-2 or TRBV6-3 with TRBJ2-2, with D possibly TRBD1 on 5 matching bases. Trimming stripped 3 bases from V and 8 bases from J, with 25 bases between. Germline V gene sequence: CDR1 MNHEY, CDR2 SVGEGT. This CDR3 has 18 residues. CDR3 nucleotide sequence: TGTGCCAGCAGTTATGGACACCCCGGTTCTTTACAAGGGGGGGAGCTGTTTTTT. It specifies CASSYGHPGSLQGGELFF.

This clonotype has just a few counts. The chain couples TRBV20-1 to TRBJ2-3; 9 nucleotides align to TRBD2. V dropped 1 base and J dropped 6; count of bases not matched to a gene: 2. Germline loops: CDR1 DFQATT, CDR2 SNEGSKA (reference sequence). This CDR3 region has 13 residues. CDR3 region: CSARGGGADTQYF. Here the CDR3 DNA reads TGCAGTGCTAGAGGCGGGGGGGCCGATACGCAGTATTTT.

This clonotype came up a few times. The V and J genes are TRBV19 and TRBJ1-5; D might be TRBD1 (5 bases). Germline values: CDR1 LNHDA, CDR2 SQIVND (reference sequence). The ends were cut back, 6 bases at V and 5 bases at J, with 11 bases in the middle. This CDR3 is built from 13 residues. CDR3 sequence reads: CASSPDTDQPQHF. The CDR3 nucleotides read TGTGCCAGTAGCCCGGACACCGATCAGCCCCAGCATTTT.

The CDR3 coding sequence is TGTGCCAGCAGCCAAGATGGGGTTGGGGACACCTTC. This gives the protein CASSQDGVGDTF. This chain uses TRBV3-1 with TRBJ1-2; unclear D gene. CDR1 is LGHDT and CDR2 is YNNKEL in the germline V gene (reference sequence). This CDR3 is 12 amino acids long. Trimming cost V 0 bases and J 12 bases, with 11 bases left between them.

Ten or more counts support this clonotype. The CDR3 spells CASSLDRATEAFF. CDR3 coding DNA: TGCGCCAGCAGCTTGGACAGGGCCACTGAAGCTTTCTTT. The chain couples TRBV5-1 to TRBJ1-1, with D possibly being TRBD1 (6 bases). CDR3 size: 13 residues. Germline CDR1 reads SGHRS; CDR2 reads YFSETQ. Trimming stripped 0 bases from V and 4 bases from J, with 7 bases between.

The CDR3 loop is CASSRKAGLTGELFF. In nucleotides, the CDR3 is TGTGCCAGCAGCAGGAAAGCGGGGCTCACCGGGGAGCTGTTTTTT. J is TRBJ2-2 and V is TRBV7-8, with 7 bases matching TRBD2. This CDR3 is built from 15 residues. V lost 5 bases and J lost 4; bases outside the gene matches: 7. CDR1 SGHVS and CDR2 FQNEAQ come from the germline V gene.